The 12 T cell receptor beta chains below come from one sample, sequenced in a study of response to subunit inactivated influenza vaccine. TCRdb used MiXCR to reprocess the RT-PCR reads, holding one entry per CDR3 protein. There are more than 550,000 distinct CDR3 sequences in the sample; about 10% occur only once, and approximately 10% lies in the top ten. The sample was PBMCs from blood, taken on the day of vaccination. These receptor sequences come from a man aged 50 to 59 who received an inactivated influenza vaccine.

DNA for the CDR3: TGTGCCAGCAGATCCTCGGGTAGCGGCACAGATACGCAGTATTTT. It translates to CASRSSGSGTDTQYF. V is TRBV28 and J is TRBJ2-3; D might be TRBD2 (5 bases). The CDR3 runs 15 residues. V was trimmed by 6 bases and J by 1 base, leaving 14 bases between them. CDR1 is MDHEN, CDR2 SYDVKM, per germline.

The gene calls are TRBV28 and TRBJ1-4, with D perhaps matching TRBD1 (5 bases). Trimming shortened V by 1 base and J by 8 bases, and 14 bases separated the two germline ends. Germline CDR1 is MDHEN and CDR2 is SYDVKM. The CDR3 extends over 15 amino acids. This chain's CDR3 is CASSLYSGTREKLFF. Here the CDR3 DNA reads TGTGCCAGCAGTTTATATTCCGGGACTAGGGAAAAACTGTTTTTT.

The chain has TRBV5-1 and TRBJ2-7; D uncertain. CDR3 length equals 13 residues. Germline V gene data show CDR1 as SGHRS and CDR2 as YFSETQ. Trimming removed 4 bases at V and 7 bases at J, with 15 bases between. DNA of the CDR3: TGCGCCAGCAGCGCCAAGACCCTTGGAGAGCAGTACTTC. It translates to CASSAKTLGEQYF.

In this sample, this clonotype turned up a few times. The rearrangement links TRBV6-1 to TRBJ2-5, with D possibly TRBD1 on 6 matching bases. Trimming shortened V by 6 bases and J by 2 bases, and 13 bases separated the two germline ends. CDR1 is MNHNS and CDR2 is SASEGT in the germline V gene. This CDR3 region has 14 residues. CDR3 protein: CASSARGNQETQYF. CDR3 DNA sequence: TGTGCCAGCAGCGCTAGGGGGAATCAAGAGACCCAGTACTTC.

This clonotype was counted ten times or more. The chain combines TRBV7-2 with TRBJ2-3; no clear D. CDR1 SGHTA and CDR2 FQGNSA come from the germline V gene. This CDR3 contains 15 residues. The ends were cut back, 0 bases at V and 3 bases at J, with 10 bases in the middle. CDR3 amino acids: CASSLAGYWTDTQYF. For the CDR3, the DNA is TGTGCCAGCAGCTTAGCAGGGTATTGGACAGATACGCAGTATTTT.

The genes are TRBV6-5 and TRBJ2-4; 7 bases match TRBD1. The junction had 5 bases not matched to a gene; V was cut back by 3 bases and J by 6 bases. This CDR3 contains 14 residues. The germline gives CDR1 MNHEY, CDR2 SVGAGI. The DNA of the CDR3 is TGTGCCAGCAGTTATGACAGGGATACAAACATTCAGTACTTC. Its translation is CASSYDRDTNIQYF.

This clonotype showed up just a few times. The chain employs TRBV10-3 and TRBJ1-1, with 7 bases lining up with TRBD1. V lost 10 bases to trimming and J lost 6 bases; unmatched junction nucleotides: 11. From germline, CDR1 is ENHRY and CDR2 SYGVKD. The CDR3 totals 13 residues. CDR3 residues: CATIYTQGAEAFF. CDR3 DNA sequence: TGTGCCACCATCTACACCCAGGGGGCTGAAGCTTTCTTT.

V is TRBV25-1 and J is TRBJ2-1; 9 bases line up with TRBD2. The CDR3 extends over 17 amino acids. Trimming cost V 4 bases and J 1 base; bases outside gene matches: 8. In germline, CDR1 is MGHDK, CDR2 SYGVNS. CDR3 nucleotide sequence: TGTGCCAGCAGTGGAGCTCTAGCGGGACAGTCCTACAATGAGCAGTTCTTC. It translates to CASSGALAGQSYNEQFF.

This clonotype has a handful of counts. V and J are TRBV6-4 and TRBJ2-1; tentatively, D is TRBD2 (5 bases). This CDR3 spans 15 amino acids. Trimming left V 2 bases short and J 6 bases short, with 14 bases between. Germline V gene lookup returns CDR1 MRHNA and CDR2 SNTAGT. CDR3 protein: CASSDKYTRGNEQFF. For the CDR3, the DNA is TGTGCCAGCAGTGACAAATACACTCGGGGCAATGAGCAGTTCTTC.

The table lists this clonotype with a few counts. This rearrangement joins TRBV2 to TRBJ1-5, with 7 bases lining up with TRBD1. The ends lost 6 bases at V and 2 bases at J; junction bases unmatched: 7. The CDR3 is 15 amino acids. Germline assignment: CDR1 SNHLY and CDR2 FYNNEI. The CDR3 DNA sequence: TGTGCCAGCAGGGCCACAGGGGCAGGCAATCAGCCCCAGCATTTT. The encoded protein is CASRATGAGNQPQHF.

This rearrangement joins TRBV20-1 to TRBJ2-1; 8 positions agree with TRBD2. Germline CDR1 reads DFQATT; CDR2 reads SNEGSKA (reference sequence). V dropped 0 bases and J dropped 2; count of bases not matched to a gene: 3. The CDR3 spans 15 residues. The CDR3 bases are TGCAGTGCTAGAGATTGGCGGGGGGCCTACAATGAGCAGTTCTTC. Its protein product is CSARDWRGAYNEQFF.

Ten or more counts support this clonotype. The genes are TRBV10-3 and TRBJ2-2; 11 bases map to TRBD2. With 4 bases clipped from V and 3 bases from J, the junction kept 7 bases outside the gene matches. The V gene's germline CDR1 is ENHRY and CDR2 SYGVKD. This CDR3 comprises 17 residues. The CDR3 DNA follows: TGTGCCATCAGTGCCCCGGTGGGACTAGCGGACACCGGGGAGCTGTTTTTT. Its translation is CAISAPVGLADTGELFF.